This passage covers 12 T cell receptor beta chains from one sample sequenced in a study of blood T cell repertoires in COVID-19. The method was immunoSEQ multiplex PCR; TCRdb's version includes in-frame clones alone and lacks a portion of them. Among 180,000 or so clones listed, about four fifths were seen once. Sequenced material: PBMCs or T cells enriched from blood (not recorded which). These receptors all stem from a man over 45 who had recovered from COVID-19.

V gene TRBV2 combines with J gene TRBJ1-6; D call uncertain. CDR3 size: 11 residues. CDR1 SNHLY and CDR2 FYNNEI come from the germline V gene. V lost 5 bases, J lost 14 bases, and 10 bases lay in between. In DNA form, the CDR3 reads TGTGCCAGCAGTTCGTCTCAGGCCCTCCACTTT. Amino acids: CASSSSQALHF.

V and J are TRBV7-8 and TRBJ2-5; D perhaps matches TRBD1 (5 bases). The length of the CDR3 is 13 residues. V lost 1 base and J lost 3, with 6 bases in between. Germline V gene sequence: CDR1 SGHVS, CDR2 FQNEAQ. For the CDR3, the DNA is TGTGCCAGCAGCTTAGAGACAGAAGAGACCCAGTACTTC. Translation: CASSLETEETQYF.

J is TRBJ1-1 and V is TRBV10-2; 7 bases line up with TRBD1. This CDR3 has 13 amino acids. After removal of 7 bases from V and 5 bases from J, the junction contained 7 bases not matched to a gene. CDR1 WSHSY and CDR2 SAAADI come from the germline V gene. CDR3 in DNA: TGCGCCAGCACTCCTCAGGGGGTAACTGAAGCTTTCTTT. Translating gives CASTPQGVTEAFF.

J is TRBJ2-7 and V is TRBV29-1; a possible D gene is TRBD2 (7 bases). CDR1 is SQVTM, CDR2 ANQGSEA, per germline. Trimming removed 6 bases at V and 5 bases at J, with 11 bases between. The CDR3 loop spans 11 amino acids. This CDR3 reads CSVRGGDEQYF. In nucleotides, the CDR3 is TGCAGCGTGAGGGGGGGAGACGAGCAGTACTTC.

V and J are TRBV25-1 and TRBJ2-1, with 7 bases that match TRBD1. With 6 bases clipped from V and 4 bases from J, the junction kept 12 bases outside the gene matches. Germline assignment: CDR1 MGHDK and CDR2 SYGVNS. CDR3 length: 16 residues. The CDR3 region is CASRGWGAGGYNEQFF. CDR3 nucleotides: TGTGCCAGCAGGGGGTGGGGAGCAGGGGGTTACAATGAGCAGTTCTTC. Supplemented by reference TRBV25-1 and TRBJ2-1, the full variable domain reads EADIYQTPRYLVIGTGKKITLECSQTMGHDKMYWYQQDPGMELHLIHYSYGVNSTEKGDLSSESTVSRIRTEHFPLTLESARPSHTSQYLCASRGWGAGGYNEQFFGPGTRLTVL.

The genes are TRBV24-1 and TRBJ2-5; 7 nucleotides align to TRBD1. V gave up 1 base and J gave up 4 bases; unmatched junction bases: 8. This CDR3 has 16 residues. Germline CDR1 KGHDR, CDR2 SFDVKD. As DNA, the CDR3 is TGTGCCACCAGTGATTTCGACAGGGAGTGGGCAGAGACCCAGTACTTC. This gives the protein CATSDFDREWAETQYF.

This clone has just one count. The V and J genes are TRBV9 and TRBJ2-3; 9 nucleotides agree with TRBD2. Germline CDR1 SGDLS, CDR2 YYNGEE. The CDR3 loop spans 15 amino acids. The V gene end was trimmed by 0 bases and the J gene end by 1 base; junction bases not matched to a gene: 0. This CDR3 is CASSVGTSGTDTQYF. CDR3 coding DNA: TGTGCCAGCAGCGTAGGGACTAGCGGCACAGATACGCAGTATTTT.

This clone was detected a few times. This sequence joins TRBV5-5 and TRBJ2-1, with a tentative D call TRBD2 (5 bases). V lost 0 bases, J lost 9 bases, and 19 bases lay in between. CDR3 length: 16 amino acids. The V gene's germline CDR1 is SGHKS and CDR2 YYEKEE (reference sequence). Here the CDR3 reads CASSLAGLTQVGEQFF. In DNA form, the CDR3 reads TGTGCCAGCAGCTTGGCCGGACTCACCCAGGTGGGTGAGCAGTTCTTC. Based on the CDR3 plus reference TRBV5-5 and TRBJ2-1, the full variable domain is DAGVTQSPTHLIKTRGQQVTLRCSPISGHKSVSWYQQVLGQGPQFIFQYYEKEERGRGNFPDRFSARQFPNYSSELNVNALLLGDSALYLCASSLAGLTQVGEQFFGPGTRLTVL.

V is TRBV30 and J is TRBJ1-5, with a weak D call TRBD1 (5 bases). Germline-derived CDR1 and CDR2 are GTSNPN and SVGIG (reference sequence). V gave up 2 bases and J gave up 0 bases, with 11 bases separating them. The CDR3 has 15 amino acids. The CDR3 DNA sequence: TGTGCCTGGAGTCCCGGGGGGAATAGCAATCAGCCCCAGCATTTT. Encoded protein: CAWSPGGNSNQPQHF.

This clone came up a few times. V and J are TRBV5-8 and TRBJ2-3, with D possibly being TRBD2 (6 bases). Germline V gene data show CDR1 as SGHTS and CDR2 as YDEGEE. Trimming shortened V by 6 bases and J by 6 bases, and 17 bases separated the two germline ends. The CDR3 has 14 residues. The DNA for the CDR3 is TGTGCCAGCACTAAGCGGGCACCTCAGGATACGCAGTATTTT. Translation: CASTKRAPQDTQYF.

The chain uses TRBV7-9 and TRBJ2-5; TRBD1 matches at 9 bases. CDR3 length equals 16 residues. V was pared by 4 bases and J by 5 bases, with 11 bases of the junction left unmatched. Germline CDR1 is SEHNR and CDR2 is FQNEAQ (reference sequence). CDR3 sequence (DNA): TGTGCCAGCAGCTCGGACAGGGGAAAGCTGTCGGAGACCCAGTACTTC. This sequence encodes CASSSDRGKLSETQYF.

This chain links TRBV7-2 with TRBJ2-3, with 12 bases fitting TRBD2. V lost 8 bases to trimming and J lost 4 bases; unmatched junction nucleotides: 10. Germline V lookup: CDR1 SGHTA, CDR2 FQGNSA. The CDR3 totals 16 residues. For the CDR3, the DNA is TGTGCCAGCCGGGGAATGGGACTAGCGGGTTCAGATACGCAGTATTTT. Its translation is CASRGMGLAGSDTQYF. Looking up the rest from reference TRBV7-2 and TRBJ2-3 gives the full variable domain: GAGVSQSPSNKVTEKGKDVELRCDPISGHTALYWYRQSLGQGLEFLIYFQGNSAPDKSGLPSDRFSAERTGGSVSTLTIQRTQQEDSAVYLCASRGMGLAGSDTQYFGPGTRLTVL.